Following are 27 T cell receptor beta chains from one sample sequenced in a study of blood T cell repertoires in COVID-19. Profiling relied on immunoSEQ multiplex PCR, and the TCRdb table lists in-frame clones only, not all of them. The data contain roughly 100,000 clones, roughly 80% of them singletons. The sample consisted of peripheral blood. The receptors originated from a woman aged 80 or older with acute or convalescent COVID-19.

CDR3 sequence: CASSLVQGASPLHF. The CDR3, as DNA: TGTGCCAGCAGCTTAGTTCAGGGTGCTTCACCCCTCCACTTT. The rearrangement joins TRBV7-2 to TRBJ1-6; a weak D match, TRBD1 (5 bases). With 1 base removed from V and 9 bases from J, the gap between germline ends came to 10 bases. This CDR3 is built from 14 residues. Germline V gene sequence: CDR1 SGHTA, CDR2 FQGNSA.

J is TRBJ1-3 and V is TRBV5-6; D gene uncertain. The length of the CDR3 is 15 residues. The V gene's germline CDR1 is SGHDT and CDR2 YYEEEE. The germline V and J ends were trimmed by 5 bases and 0 bases, with 12 bases remaining between them. In DNA, the CDR3 is TGTGCCAGCAGTTATAGACGGAGCTCTGGAAACACCATATATTTT. Translation gives CASSYRRSSGNTIYF.

The rearrangement uses TRBV5-1 and TRBJ2-2; D is perhaps TRBD1 (9 bases). Germline assignment: CDR1 SGHRS and CDR2 YFSETQ. This CDR3 comprises 19 residues. Between the trimmed V and J ends, which lost 3 bases and 4 bases, there was a span of 25 bases. The CDR3 bases are TGCGCCAGCAGCTATCCAACAGGGGGCGTAGCGGGAAGCACCGGGGAGCTGTTTTTT. As protein: CASSYPTGGVAGSTGELFF.

A single count supports this clone. J is TRBJ1-1 and V is TRBV5-1; tentatively, D is TRBD1 (6 bases). With 0 bases removed from V and 8 bases from J, the gap between germline ends came to 11 bases. Per the germline V gene, CDR1 is SGHRS and CDR2 is YFSETQ. CDR3 length: 13 amino acids. The CDR3, as DNA: TGCGCCAGCAGCTTGGATCGGACAGCCGAAGCTTTCTTT. Protein product: CASSLDRTAEAFF.

The V and J genes are TRBV4-1 and TRBJ1-1; unclear D gene. Germline-derived CDR1 and CDR2 are MGHRA and YSYEKL. This CDR3 is 14 amino acids long. V was cut by 0 bases and J by 2 bases, with 7 bases left in between. The CDR3 is CASSQDTTNTEAFF. Written as DNA, the CDR3 is TGCGCCAGCAGCCAAGATACAACAAACACTGAAGCTTTCTTT.

This chain connects TRBV7-2 to TRBJ2-2; 9 bases fit TRBD1. V lost 5 bases to trimming and J lost 5 bases; unmatched junction nucleotides: 3. This CDR3 is built from 14 residues. Looked up from germline, CDR1 is SGHTA and CDR2 is FQGNSA. For the CDR3, the DNA is TGTGCCAGCAGCCGGACAGGGGTAACCGGGGAGCTGTTTTTT. It specifies CASSRTGVTGELFF.

The V and J genes are TRBV7-9 and TRBJ2-3; 7 nucleotides line up with TRBD1. Germline V gene sequence: CDR1 SEHNR, CDR2 FQNEAQ (reference sequence). The J segment lost 2 bases and the V segment lost 5 bases, leaving 4 bases of the junction unmatched. This CDR3 spans 14 amino acids. The CDR3 nucleotides read TGTGCCAGCAGCCGGGACAGTCTCACAGATACGCAGTATTTT. As protein: CASSRDSLTDTQYF.

This chain links TRBV7-8 with TRBJ2-7, with D maybe TRBD1 (6 bases). This CDR3 region has 13 residues. The germline V and J ends were trimmed by 7 bases and 3 bases, with 13 bases remaining between them. Germline V CDR1 and CDR2: SGHVS, FQNEAQ. CDR3 sequence: CASTGQSSYEQYF. In DNA form, the CDR3 reads TGTGCCAGCACCGGACAGTCGAGCTACGAGCAGTACTTC.

V is TRBV2 and J is TRBJ1-4, with 7 bases identical to TRBD1. Germline V gene lookup returns CDR1 SNHLY and CDR2 FYNNEI. V shed 8 bases and J 6 bases; nucleotides not matched to a gene: 0. There are 11 residues in the CDR3. The CDR3 is CASGQDEKLFF. The CDR3 nucleotides read TGTGCCAGCGGACAGGATGAAAAACTGTTTTTT.

This chain uses TRBV28 with TRBJ2-5, with TRBD1 as a possible D gene (5 bases). The CDR3 covers 13 residues. V lost 1 base, J lost 2 bases, and 5 bases lay in between. Germline assignment: CDR1 MDHEN and CDR2 SYDVKM. CDR3 bases: TGTGCCAGCAGTTTATACAGGCAAGAGACCCAGTACTTC. This codes for CASSLYRQETQYF.

The V gene is TRBV5-6, the J gene TRBJ2-3; D unclear. CDR1 is SGHDT and CDR2 is YYEEEE in the germline V gene. The CDR3 has 16 amino acids. V was pared by 5 bases and J by 3 bases, with 19 bases between. CDR3 nucleotides: TGTGCCAGCAGTCCTGACCTCGAGGCTTGGACAGATACGCAGTATTTT. Protein sequence: CASSPDLEAWTDTQYF.

This chain uses TRBV2 with TRBJ2-7, with D uncertain. The CDR3 contains 12 residues. CDR1 SNHLY and CDR2 FYNNEI come from the germline V gene. V dropped 5 bases and J dropped 3 bases, with 8 bases sitting between them. CDR3 amino acids: CASSPAYYEQYF. The CDR3 DNA is TGTGCCAGCAGTCCCGCCTACTACGAGCAGTACTTC.

V is TRBV11-2 and J is TRBJ1-5; D gene uncertain. This CDR3 spans 15 amino acids. The V and J ends lost 1 base and 3 bases respectively, with 10 bases between them. Looked up from germline, CDR1 is SGHAT and CDR2 is FQNNGV. CDR3 sequence reads: CASSLGRSSNQPQHF. The CDR3 nucleotides are TGTGCCAGCAGCTTAGGCAGGTCCTCCAATCAGCCCCAGCATTTT.

This clone showed up just once. This rearrangement joins TRBV6-5 to TRBJ2-1; D remains ambiguous. Germline V gene data show CDR1 as MNHEY and CDR2 as SVGAGI. V lost 5 bases and J lost 9, with 14 bases in between. The CDR3 totals 13 residues. The CDR3 spells CASSTRIDAEQFF. The CDR3 coding sequence is TGTGCCAGCAGTACGCGGATAGACGCTGAGCAGTTCTTC.

This chain links TRBV27 with TRBJ1-2, with TRBD1 matching over 10 bases. The CDR3 covers 17 residues. The germline V gene has CDR1 MNHEY and CDR2 SMNVEV (reference sequence). With V trimmed by 2 bases and J by 0 bases, 6 bases remained unmatched. CDR3 amino acids: CASSLTMGQGTNYGYTF. In DNA form, the CDR3 reads TGTGCCAGCAGTTTAACGATGGGACAGGGGACTAACTATGGCTACACCTTC.

The chain carries TRBV5-1 and TRBJ2-5, with D possibly TRBD2 on 5 matching bases. Trimming took 5 bases from V and 3 from J, leaving 11 bases between them. From germline, CDR1 is SGHRS and CDR2 YFSETQ. This CDR3 has 13 amino acids. The CDR3 region is CASRGGLKETQYF. The CDR3 nucleotides read TGCGCCAGCAGAGGCGGGCTTAAAGAGACCCAGTACTTC.

The V gene is TRBV7-6, the J gene TRBJ1-2; weak D call: TRBD1 (6 bases). The CDR3 has 14 amino acids. CDR1 is SGHVS, CDR2 FNYEAQ, per germline. V was shortened by 3 bases and J by 6 bases, with 14 bases between the two germline ends. CDR3 amino acids: CASSFAGEEDGYTF. The CDR3 DNA sequence: TGTGCCAGCAGCTTTGCAGGGGAAGAGGATGGCTACACCTTC.

A single count supports this clone. The chain employs TRBV24-1 and TRBJ2-1; D is perhaps TRBD2 (6 bases). The CDR3 loop spans 14 amino acids. Trimming took off 9 bases at V and 3 bases at J, with 14 bases between the two ends. Germline CDR1 is KGHDR and CDR2 is SFDVKD. The CDR3 sequence is CATAFSGSYNEQFF. DNA for the CDR3: TGTGCCACCGCCTTCTCCGGGAGCTACAATGAGCAGTTCTTC.

The rearrangement joins TRBV5-8 to TRBJ1-6; D is possibly TRBD1 (5 bases). This CDR3 spans 16 amino acids. Trimming took off 4 bases at V and 0 bases at J, with 11 bases between the two ends. Per the germline V gene, CDR1 is SGHTS and CDR2 is YDEGEE. CDR3 region: CASSVTGSSYNSPLHF. DNA of the CDR3: TGTGCCAGCAGCGTTACAGGAAGCTCCTATAATTCACCCCTCCACTTT. Full variable domain (missing parts from reference TRBV5-8 and TRBJ1-6): EAGVTQSPTHLIKTRGQQATLRCSPISGHTSVYWYQQALGLGLQFLLWYDEGEERNRGNFPPRFSGRQFPNYSSELNVNALELEDSALYLCASSVTGSSYNSPLHFGNGTRLTVT.

The chain is built from TRBV27 and TRBJ1-6; unclear D gene. Trimming shortened V by 3 bases and J by 4 bases, and 7 bases separated the two germline ends. The length of the CDR3 is 14 residues. The V gene's germline CDR1 is MNHEY and CDR2 SMNVEV (reference sequence). CDR3 sequence (DNA): TGTGCCAGCAGTTTTGACATTTATAATTCACCCCTCCACTTT. It encodes CASSFDIYNSPLHF.

This chain uses TRBV29-1 with TRBJ2-3; 11 bases are shared with TRBD2. CDR3 length: 15 residues. The germline V gene has CDR1 SQVTM and CDR2 ANQGSEA. The V gene end was trimmed by 4 bases and the J gene end by 1 base; junction bases not matched to a gene: 4. The CDR3: CSVAGLAGRTDTQYF. CDR3 coding DNA: TGCAGCGTTGCCGGACTAGCGGGTCGCACAGATACGCAGTATTTT.

In this sample, this clone turned up once. The rearrangement joins TRBV6-5 to TRBJ2-3, with a tentative D call TRBD2 (5 bases). This CDR3 has 15 residues. V lost 4 bases, J lost 4 bases, and 15 bases lay in between. The germline gives CDR1 MNHEY, CDR2 SVGAGI. The CDR3: CASSSSGRGADTQYF. CDR3 in DNA: TGTGCCAGCAGTTCTAGTGGGAGAGGCGCAGATACGCAGTATTTT.

V gene TRBV18 combines with J gene TRBJ1-2; a possible D gene is TRBD1 (5 bases). This CDR3 has 14 amino acids. CDR1 is KGHSH and CDR2 is LQKENI in the germline V gene. Deletions cut 0 bases from V and 2 bases from J, with 7 bases between. CDR3 sequence reads: CASSPPTDNYGYTF. CDR3 bases: TGTGCCAGCTCACCACCGACAGACAACTATGGCTACACCTTC.

This chain links TRBV6-5 with TRBJ2-2; D is undetermined. CDR1 is MNHEY and CDR2 is SVGAGI in the germline V gene. The CDR3 has 12 residues. With 5 bases removed from V and 7 bases from J, the gap between germline ends came to 8 bases. The CDR3 region has the DNA TGTGCCAGCAGTCGCGCTCGCGGGGAGCTGTTTTTT. Its translation is CASSRARGELFF.

The J gene is TRBJ1-1, the V gene TRBV10-2; TRBD1 agrees at 11 bases. This CDR3 is 15 amino acids long. Germline V gene lookup returns CDR1 WSHSY and CDR2 SAAADI. J gave up 4 bases and V 2 bases, and 3 bases lay outside the gene matches. In DNA, the CDR3 is TGCGCCAGCAGTGAGCCCGGGACAGGGGGCACTGAAGCTTTCTTT. Translated: CASSEPGTGGTEAFF.

This clone was seen at least ten times. The gene calls are TRBV4-1 and TRBJ2-3; D may be TRBD2 (6 bases). Germline-derived CDR1 and CDR2 are MGHRA and YSYEKL. Between the trimmed V and J ends, which lost 4 bases and 1 base, there was a span of 12 bases. The CDR3 extends over 15 amino acids. The CDR3 DNA reads as TGCGCCAGCAGCCGCCCTAGCGATGGCACAGATACGCAGTATTTT. Translated: CASSRPSDGTDTQYF.

The chain combines TRBV5-1 with TRBJ2-1; 7 bases line up with TRBD2. Germline V gene sequence: CDR1 SGHRS, CDR2 YFSETQ. The CDR3 is 14 amino acids. V was clipped by 4 bases and J by 6 bases; unmatched bases: 7. The CDR3 loop is CASSPWGRGNEQFF. CDR3 DNA sequence: TGCGCCAGCAGCCCTTGGGGGAGGGGCAATGAGCAGTTCTTC.